These T cell receptor beta chains were read from a single sample in a study of shared clonotypes between healthy human individuals. Only in-frame clones appear in the TCRdb table, and some are missing; sequencing was by immunoSEQ multiplex PCR. The repertoire holds millions of clones, with about 93% as singletons. The material sequenced was naive CD8+ T cells from PBMCs. The receptors were sampled from a man aged 18 to 30 in good health. Some clones in this sample may be carry-over from other donors' samples. CDR3s include the opening cysteine and the closing phenylalanine or tryptophan. D genes are given only for firm matches. A row's size may be missing; if present it is once, few, many or a size class.

abundance,j_gene,d_gene,v_gene,CDR3aa,CDR3nt
NA,TRBJ2-5,TRBD2,TRBV29-1,CSVDLAGGRGETQYF,TGCAGCGTTGACTTAGCGGGAGGTCGAGGGGAGACCCAGTACTTC
NA,TRBJ1-1,NA,TRBV10-3,CAISDILGGLNTEAFF,TGTGCCATCAGTGACATACTCGGGGGGTTGAACACTGAAGCTTTCTTT
NA,TRBJ1-4,NA,TRBV2,CASRPTYHEKLFF,TGTGCCAGCAGGCCAACATATCATGAAAAACTGTTTTTT
NA,TRBJ1-3,NA,TRBV6-6,CASSLQGAGNTIYF,TGTGCCAGCAGCTTACAGGGAGCCGGAAACACCATATATTTT
NA,TRBJ1-5,NA,TRBV4-2,CASSQDLVAINQPQHF,TGTGCCAGCAGCCAAGATCTGGTGGCGATCAATCAGCCCCAGCATTTT
NA,TRBJ2-2,TRBD2,TRBV10-2,CASSSPGLASFTELFF,TGCGCCAGCAGCAGCCCGGGACTAGCGAGCTTTACTGAGCTGTTTTTT
NA,TRBJ2-7,NA,TRBV28,CASTWGVGGSRYEQYF,TGTGCCAGCACCTGGGGGGTGGGAGGTTCCCGATACGAGCAGTACTTC
NA,TRBJ1-1,TRBD1,TRBV5-6,CASRQGGTEAFF,TGTGCCAGCAGACAGGGGGGAACTGAAGCTTTCTTT
NA,TRBJ2-1,TRBD2,TRBV5-1,CASSLGREGLDEQFF,TGCGCCAGCAGCTTGGGGCGGGAGGGCCTCGATGAGCAGTTCTTC
once,TRBJ2-7,TRBD2,TRBV7-8,CASSHGLAGHISYEQYF,TGTGCCAGCAGCCATGGACTAGCGGGACACATTTCCTACGAGCAGTACTTC
NA,TRBJ2-7,TRBD2,TRBV9,CASSVGIAGSSYEQYF,TGTGCCAGCAGCGTAGGGATAGCGGGAAGCTCCTACGAGCAGTACTTC
NA,TRBJ1-3,TRBD1,TRBV30,CAWSVLPGGSGNTIYF,TGTGCCTGGAGTGTACTCCCAGGGGGGTCTGGAAACACCATATATTTT
NA,TRBJ2-7,TRBD2,TRBV7-9,CASSPSGYEQYF,TGTGCCAGCAGCCCTAGCGGATACGAGCAGTACTTC
NA,TRBJ2-3,TRBD2,TRBV9,CASSVGGLADTQYF,TGTGCCAGCAGCGTAGGGGGACTAGCTGATACGCAGTATTTT
NA,TRBJ2-3,TRBD2,TRBV11-1,CASSTRLAGVTDTQYF,TGTGCCAGCAGCACCCGACTAGCGGGAGTGACAGATACGCAGTATTTT
NA,TRBJ2-7,NA,TRBV7-9,CASSLEAYEQYF,TGTGCCAGCAGCTTAGAAGCCTACGAGCAGTACTTC
NA,TRBJ2-7,NA,TRBV6-5,CASRDTSYEQYF,TGTGCCAGCAGGGACACCTCCTACGAGCAGTACTTC
NA,TRBJ1-2,NA,TRBV13,CASSHGQTDGYTF,TGTGCCAGCAGCCACGGACAGACGGATGGCTACACCTTC
NA,TRBJ2-7,NA,TRBV27,CASKGYEQYF,TGTGCCAGCAAGGGGTACGAGCAGTACTTC
NA,TRBJ1-1,NA,TRBV28,CASNPNSGAAAFF,TGTGCCAGCAATCCAAACTCGGGGGCTGCAGCTTTCTTT
NA,TRBJ1-1,NA,TRBV19,CASSIGLSEAFF,TGTGCCAGTAGTATAGGCCTCTCTGAAGCTTTCTTT
NA,TRBJ1-4,NA,TRBV29-1,CSARRNEKLFF,TGCAGCGCTAGACGTAATGAAAAACTGTTTTTT
NA,TRBJ2-1,TRBD2,TRBV5-1,CASSLAEGGRGHNEQFF,TGCGCCAGCAGCTTGGCCGAAGGCGGGAGGGGGCACAATGAGCAGTTCTTC
NA,TRBJ1-2,TRBD1,TRBV27,CASSWDRNYGYTF,TGTGCCAGCAGTTGGGACAGGAACTATGGCTACACCTTC
NA,TRBJ2-7,NA,TRBV27,CASSLTQSYEQYF,TGTGCCAGCAGTTTGACACAGAGCTACGAGCAGTACTTC
NA,TRBJ1-1,NA,TRBV21-1,CASSKEWGQVGVAFF,TGTGCCAGCAGCAAAGAATGGGGACAGGTCGGGGTTGCTTTCTTT